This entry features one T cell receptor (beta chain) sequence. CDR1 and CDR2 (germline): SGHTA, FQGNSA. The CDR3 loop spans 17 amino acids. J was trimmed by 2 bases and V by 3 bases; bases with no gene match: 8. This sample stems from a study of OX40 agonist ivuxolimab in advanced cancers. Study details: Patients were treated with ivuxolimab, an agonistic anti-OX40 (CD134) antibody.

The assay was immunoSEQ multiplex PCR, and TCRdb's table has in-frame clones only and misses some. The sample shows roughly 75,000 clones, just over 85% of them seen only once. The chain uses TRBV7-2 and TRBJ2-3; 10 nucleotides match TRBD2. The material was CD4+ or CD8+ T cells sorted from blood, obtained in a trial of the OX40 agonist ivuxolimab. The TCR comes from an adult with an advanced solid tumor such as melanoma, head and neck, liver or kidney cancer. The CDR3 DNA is TGTGCCAGCAGCTTGCAACTAGCGGGGAGACACACAGATACGCAGTATTTT. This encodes CASSLQLAGRHTDTQYF.